This is a list of T cell receptor beta chains from one sample in a study of cytomegalovirus exposure and HLA in healthy donors. Using immunoSEQ multiplex PCR, the repertoire was profiled, and TCRdb retains in-frame clones only, with some absent. The sample yields under 150,000 clones, over 65% seen once. What was sequenced was PBMCs. The receptors shown here come from a man aged 45-60 years in good health and CMV-seronegative. CDR3s include the opening cysteine and the closing phenylalanine or tryptophan. The D gene is left open where the match is weak. Size values are once, few and many counts, or a class for expanded clones, and some rows have none.

j_call v_call d_call clone_size cdr3_nt cdr3_aa
TRBJ1-1 TRBV2 TRBD1 NA TGTGCCAGCAGTACCGGACAGGGAGTCTCTGAAGCTTTCTTT CASSTGQGVSEAFF
TRBJ2-1 TRBV7-9 NA NA TGTGCCAGCAGGGGGGAACAGGGCCGGTCTTTCTTC CASRGEQGRSFF
TRBJ1-5 TRBV2 NA NA TGTGCCAGCAGCACAGAAAGCAATCAGCCCCAGCATTTT CASSTESNQPQHF
TRBJ2-1 TRBV27 NA NA TGTGCCAGCAGTTCTGAGACTAGTGTCGGGAATGAGCAGTTCTTC CASSSETSVGNEQFF
TRBJ1-5 TRBV28 TRBD1 NA TGTGCCAGCAGGGGACAGGTTTGGGATCAGCCCCAGCATTTT CASRGQVWDQPQHF
TRBJ1-3 TRBV2 NA NA TGTGCCAGCAACGCCGACAACTCTGGAAACACCATATATTTT CASNADNSGNTIYF
TRBJ1-2 TRBV6-1 TRBD1 NA TGTGCCAGCAGTGCTACAGGGGGCAACTATGGCTACACCTTC CASSATGGNYGYTF
TRBJ2-5 TRBV5-4 TRBD2 NA TGTGCCAGCAGCCGGGAGGGACAAGAGACCCAGTACTTC CASSREGQETQYF
TRBJ2-6 TRBV9 NA NA TGTGCCAGCAGCGTAGTTTCAGGTTCTGGGGCCAACGTCCTGACTTTC CASSVVSGSGANVLTF
TRBJ2-1 TRBV28 TRBD1 NA TGTGCCAGCAGTCCCCCCAATCCGGGACAGGGGTCGGCCAATGAGCAGTTCTTC CASSPPNPGQGSANEQFF
TRBJ2-3 TRBV7-7 TRBD2 NA TGTGCTAGCAGCTTAGGGGTAGCGGGAGAGAGGAATACGCAGTATTTT CASSLGVAGERNTQYF
TRBJ1-5 TRBV19 NA NA TGTGCCAGTAGTATCGGGAGAAATCAGCCCCAGCATTTT CASSIGRNQPQHF
TRBJ1-1 TRBV6-5 TRBD1 few TGTGCCAGCAGAAGGGGACAGGGACGAAATGAAGCTTTCTTT CASRRGQGRNEAFF
TRBJ2-2 TRBV5-1 TRBD1 NA TGCGCCAGCAGCGGACAGGGGGCCGGGTCCGGGGAGCTGTTTTTT CASSGQGAGSGELFF
TRBJ2-7 TRBV6-1 TRBD2 NA TGTGCCAGCAGTGGAGGGGGGAGAGCGGGAGGGAGCTACGAGCAGTACTTC CASSGGGRAGGSYEQYF
TRBJ2-1 TRBV25-1 NA NA TGTGCCAGCAGTGGGGGCCGTAACAATGAGCAGTTCTTC CASSGGRNNEQFF